This T cell receptor (beta chain) was observed in a study of blood T cells in healthy people across ages. Sample-barcoded 5' priming and a J-beta primer mix drove a second PCR of 7 to 11 cycles. The authors tagged each cDNA molecule using a template-switch adaptor with 12 random nucleotides. One entry per CDR3 protein, called by TCRdb with MiXCR from the 5' RACE reads. Among roughly 680,000 distinct CDR3 sequences listed, approximately 52% were seen once. This clonotype was observed a few times. This CDR3 region has 14 residues. Germline lookup yields CDR1 ENHRY and CDR2 SYGVKD. The source of this sequence is a woman older than 75 in good health. The sequencing input was blood. The chain recombines TRBV10-3 with TRBJ2-5, with unresolved D. Near its end, the DNA agrees better with TRBJ2-7, so the J call may be wrong. This CDR3 reads CAIDGGRTFAEQYF. DNA of the CDR3: TGTGCCATCGACGGTGGCAGGACCTTTGCCGAGCAGTACTTC.